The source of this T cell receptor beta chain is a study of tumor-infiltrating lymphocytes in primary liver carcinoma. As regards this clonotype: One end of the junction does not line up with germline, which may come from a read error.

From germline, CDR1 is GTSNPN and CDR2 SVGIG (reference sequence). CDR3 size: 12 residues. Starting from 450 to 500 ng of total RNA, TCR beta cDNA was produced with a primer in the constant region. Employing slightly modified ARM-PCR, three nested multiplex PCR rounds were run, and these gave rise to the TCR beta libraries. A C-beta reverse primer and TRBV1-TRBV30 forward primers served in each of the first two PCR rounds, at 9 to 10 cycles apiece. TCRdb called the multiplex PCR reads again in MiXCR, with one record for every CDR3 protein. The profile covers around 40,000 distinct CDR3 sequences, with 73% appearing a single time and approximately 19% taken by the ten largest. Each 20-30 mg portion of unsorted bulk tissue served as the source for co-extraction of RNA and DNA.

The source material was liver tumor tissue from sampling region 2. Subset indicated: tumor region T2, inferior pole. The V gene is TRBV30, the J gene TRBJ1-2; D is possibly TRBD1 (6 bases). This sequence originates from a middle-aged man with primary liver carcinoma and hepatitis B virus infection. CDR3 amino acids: CAWNRDNYGYIF. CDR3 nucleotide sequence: TGTGCCTGGAACCGGGACAACTATGGCTACATCTTT.